These 23 T cell receptor beta chains originate from one sample sequenced in a study of cytotoxic CD8 clonotypes in ibrutinib-treated CLL. The repertoire was sequenced with immunoSEQ multiplex PCR; TCRdb's copy has only in-frame clones and lacks some. This table has approximately 140,000 clones, more than 85% appearing once. This specimen consisted of PBMCs, obtained after 12 months of ibrutinib treatment. These receptors all come from a human donor with chronic lymphocytic leukemia.

V usage is TRBV5-1 and J usage is TRBJ2-3; D gene unclear. The CDR3 runs 12 residues. Trimming cost V 2 bases and J 4 bases, with 5 bases left between them. Germline CDR1 and CDR2: SGHRS and YFSETQ. This chain's CDR3 is CASSLGSDTQYF. CDR3 nucleotides: TGCGCCAGCAGCTTAGGTTCAGATACGCAGTATTTT. Full variable domain (outside the CDR3, taken from reference TRBV5-1 and TRBJ2-3): KAGVTQTPRYLIKTRGQQVTLSCSPISGHRSVSWYQQTPGQGLQFLFEYFSETQRNKGNFPGRFSGRQFSNSRSEMNVSTLELGDSALYLCASSLGSDTQYFGPGTRLTVL.

This chain connects TRBV4-3 to TRBJ1-1, with 9 positions matching TRBD1. Unmatched junction bases numbered 16, after V lost 7 bases and J lost 1 base. Germline lookup yields CDR1 LGHNA and CDR2 YSLEER. There are 18 residues in the CDR3. CDR3 loop: CASTRLGPQTGGNTEAFF. The CDR3 DNA sequence: TGCGCCAGCACCCGTCTGGGGCCTCAGACAGGGGGGAACACTGAAGCTTTCTTT.

This CDR3 is CASSQDALAVPGLYEQYF. The CDR3, as DNA: TGCGCCAGCAGCCAAGATGCACTAGCGGTACCGGGCCTCTACGAGCAGTACTTC. The chain employs TRBV4-3 and TRBJ2-7, with 8 bases lining up with TRBD2. Germline V lookup: CDR1 LGHNA, CDR2 YSLEER. The trim removed 0 bases at V and 3 bases at J, leaving 13 bases unmatched. CDR3 length: 18 amino acids.

This clone came up once. The CDR3 sequence is CAWSVGTKRPEQFF. The CDR3 bases are TGTGCCTGGAGTGTTGGGACTAAGCGGCCTGAGCAGTTCTTC. The chain has TRBV30 and TRBJ2-1; 7 nucleotides agree with TRBD2. After removal of 0 bases from V and 9 bases from J, the junction contained 8 bases not matched to a gene. This CDR3 contains 14 residues. The germline gives CDR1 GTSNPN, CDR2 SVGIG (reference sequence).

The chain has TRBV29-1 and TRBJ2-5; D possibly corresponds to TRBD2 (7 bases). The J call may be wrong; the DNA end is better matched by TRBJ2-7. The V gene's germline CDR1 is SQVTM and CDR2 ANQGSEA. CDR3 length: 12 residues. DNA of the CDR3: TGCAGCGTTGATAGGGGGGGCTACGAGCAGTACTTC. Protein sequence: CSVDRGGYEQYF.

This clone is a singleton in its sample. The chain combines TRBV10-3 with TRBJ2-7, with 8 bases identical to TRBD2. Germline CDR1 is ENHRY and CDR2 is SYGVKD. The CDR3 has 16 amino acids. J lost 7 bases, V lost 0 bases, and 11 bases had no gene match. The CDR3 loop is CAISESTPGRAGEQYF. CDR3 nucleotides: TGTGCCATCAGTGAGTCGACTCCCGGGAGGGCGGGGGAGCAGTACTTC.

The table lists this clone with a few counts. This chain links TRBV10-3 with TRBJ1-2; 11 nucleotides agree with TRBD1. This CDR3 has 14 amino acids. V was clipped by 2 bases and J by 8 bases; unmatched bases: 4. Germline V gene data show CDR1 as ENHRY and CDR2 as SYGVKD. The CDR3 sequence: CAISEGQGARGYTF. In nucleotides, the CDR3 is TGTGCCATCAGTGAGGGACAGGGGGCGCGAGGCTACACCTTC.

In DNA form, the CDR3 reads TGCGCCAGCAGCAGGAGGGACAGTCCCTACGAGCAGTACTTC. This encodes CASSRRDSPYEQYF. V gene TRBV5-1 combines with J gene TRBJ2-7, with a possible D match to TRBD1 (7 bases). This CDR3 region has 14 residues. Germline V gives CDR1 SGHRS, CDR2 YFSETQ. The germline V and J ends were trimmed by 4 bases and 2 bases, with 13 bases remaining between them.

This sequence joins TRBV5-1 and TRBJ2-5; D is unclear. The CDR3 consists of 14 residues. Germline V gene sequence: CDR1 SGHRS, CDR2 YFSETQ. Trimming removed 2 bases from V and 1 base from J, with 9 bases in between. This CDR3 is CASSLGQLQETQYF. The CDR3 DNA reads TGCGCCAGCAGCTTAGGCCAGCTCCAAGAGACCCAGTACTTC.

The chain is built from TRBV4-3 and TRBJ1-3; no definite D call. The germline V gene encodes CDR1 LGHNA and CDR2 YSLEER. This CDR3 spans 13 amino acids. Trimming removed 0 bases at V and 4 bases at J, with 4 bases between. The CDR3 region has the DNA TGCGCCAGCAGCCAAGAAAGGGGAAACACCATATATTTT. Amino acids: CASSQERGNTIYF.

The chain is built from TRBV2 and TRBJ2-7, with 13 bases aligning to TRBD2. V dropped 6 bases and J dropped 1; count of bases not matched to a gene: 3. This CDR3 comprises 15 residues. Germline V gene sequence: CDR1 SNHLY, CDR2 FYNNEI. The CDR3 reads CASSGLAGVSYEQYF. The CDR3 nucleotides read TGTGCCAGCAGCGGACTAGCGGGAGTATCCTACGAGCAGTACTTC.

V and J are TRBV7-3 and TRBJ2-7; 13 nucleotides agree with TRBD2. The CDR3 extends over 14 amino acids. From germline, CDR1 is SGHTA and CDR2 FQGTGA. Trimming cost V 8 bases and J 3 bases; bases outside gene matches: 4. The CDR3 loop is CASARTSGSYEQYF. The CDR3 nucleotides are TGTGCCAGCGCCCGGACTAGCGGGAGCTACGAGCAGTACTTC.

The chain employs TRBV9 and TRBJ2-5; perhaps TRBD1 as D (6 bases). Germline values: CDR1 SGDLS, CDR2 YYNGEE. The germline V and J ends were trimmed by 2 bases and 5 bases, with 13 bases remaining between them. The CDR3 has 14 residues. The CDR3: CASSVGAPPETQYF. The CDR3 DNA is TGTGCCAGCAGCGTGGGGGCCCCGCCGGAGACCCAGTACTTC.

The rearrangement uses TRBV6-6 and TRBJ2-7; 10 nucleotides align to TRBD2. Germline V gene sequence: CDR1 MNHNY, CDR2 SVGAGI (reference sequence). This CDR3 region has 13 residues. Losses at the gene ends were 11 bases for V and 6 bases for J; bases not matched to a gene: 10. The CDR3, as DNA: TGTGCCGGTGGGACTAGCGCCTCGCCCGAGCAGTACTTC. The encoded protein is CAGGTSASPEQYF.

The chain employs TRBV28 and TRBJ1-5; D remains unclear. V was trimmed by 8 bases and J by 6 bases, leaving 11 bases between them. The germline V gene has CDR1 MDHEN and CDR2 SYDVKM. The CDR3 is 12 amino acids. The CDR3: CASLPGGQPQHF. The CDR3 DNA is TGTGCCAGCCTGCCCGGAGGTCAGCCCCAGCATTTT.

This chain uses TRBV11-2 with TRBJ2-7; the D call may be TRBD1 or TRBD2 (5 bases each). There are 14 residues in the CDR3. Germline values: CDR1 SGHAT, CDR2 FQNNGV. V was shortened by 2 bases and J by 2 bases, with 10 bases between the two germline ends. The CDR3 bases are TGTGCCAGCAGCTTATGGGACGGGACCTACGAGCAGTACTTC. It is translated as CASSLWDGTYEQYF.

This chain connects TRBV7-2 to TRBJ2-2; no definite D call. The CDR3 is 12 amino acids. Germline V gene sequence: CDR1 SGHTA, CDR2 FQGNSA. V was trimmed by 2 bases and J by 6 bases, leaving 4 bases between them. This chain's CDR3 is CASSLSSGELFF. The CDR3 DNA reads as TGTGCCAGCAGCTTATCGTCCGGGGAGCTGTTTTTT.

CDR3 DNA: TGCGCCAGCAGCCCTTATTTTGGTGACAGTCCCGCCGGGGAGCTGTTTTTT. Protein: CASSPYFGDSPAGELFF. The chain recombines TRBV4-3 with TRBJ2-2; possibly TRBD1 for D (5 bases). The CDR3 has 17 amino acids. From germline, CDR1 is LGHNA and CDR2 YSLEER. V lost 4 bases, J lost 6 bases, and 21 bases lay in between.

In DNA form, the CDR3 reads TGTGCCAGCTCACCTCTTGGGGGAGTAGCCAAAAACATTCAGTACTTC. Protein sequence: CASSPLGGVAKNIQYF. The chain joins TRBV18 to TRBJ2-4, with D perhaps TRBD1 or TRBD2 (5 bases each). Per the germline V gene, CDR1 is KGHSH and CDR2 is LQKENI. The CDR3 covers 16 residues. V lost 3 bases, J lost 0 bases, and 12 bases lay in between.

The V call is TRBV7-8, the J call TRBJ2-7; D gene ambiguous. V shed 0 bases and J shed 5 bases, with 2 bases lying between them. CDR3 size: 11 residues. The germline V gene encodes CDR1 SGHVS and CDR2 FQNEAQ. CDR3 in DNA: TGTGCCAGCAGCTTAGCTGACGAGCAGTACTTC. Its translation: CASSLADEQYF. Combining the CDR3 with reference TRBV7-8 and TRBJ2-7 gives the whole variable domain GAGVSQSPRYKVAKRGQDVALRCDPISGHVSLFWYQQALGQGPEFLTYFQNEAQLDKSGLPSDRFFAERPEGSVSTLKIQRTQQEDSAVYLCASSLADEQYFGPGTRLTVT.

This chain connects TRBV11-3 to TRBJ2-3; 7 bases are shared with TRBD1. The germline V gene has CDR1 SGHNT and CDR2 YENEEA. The CDR3 consists of 17 residues. With 5 bases clipped from V and 2 bases from J, the junction kept 13 bases outside the gene matches. CDR3 region: CASSRPRTGVSTDTQYF. The CDR3 DNA reads as TGTGCCAGCAGCCGCCCCCGGACAGGAGTTTCCACAGATACGCAGTATTTT.

This clone was detected once. The V call is TRBV27, the J call TRBJ1-1, with D tentatively TRBD1 (6 bases). The CDR3 is 13 residues long. Germline values: CDR1 MNHEY, CDR2 SMNVEV (reference sequence). Trimming left V 4 bases short and J 4 bases short, with 10 bases between. Here the CDR3 reads CASSWGLVTEAFF. The CDR3 DNA sequence: TGTGCCAGCAGTTGGGGGCTTGTCACTGAAGCTTTCTTT.

The CDR3 coding sequence is TGTGCCAGTACGGGGCCGGGGGTCTACAATGAGCAGTTCTTC. Residues: CASTGPGVYNEQFF. The chain uses TRBV19 and TRBJ2-1, with D perhaps TRBD2 (6 bases). Trimming cost V 7 bases and J 3 bases, with 13 bases left between them. The length of the CDR3 is 14 residues. The germline V gene encodes CDR1 LNHDA and CDR2 SQIVND (reference sequence).